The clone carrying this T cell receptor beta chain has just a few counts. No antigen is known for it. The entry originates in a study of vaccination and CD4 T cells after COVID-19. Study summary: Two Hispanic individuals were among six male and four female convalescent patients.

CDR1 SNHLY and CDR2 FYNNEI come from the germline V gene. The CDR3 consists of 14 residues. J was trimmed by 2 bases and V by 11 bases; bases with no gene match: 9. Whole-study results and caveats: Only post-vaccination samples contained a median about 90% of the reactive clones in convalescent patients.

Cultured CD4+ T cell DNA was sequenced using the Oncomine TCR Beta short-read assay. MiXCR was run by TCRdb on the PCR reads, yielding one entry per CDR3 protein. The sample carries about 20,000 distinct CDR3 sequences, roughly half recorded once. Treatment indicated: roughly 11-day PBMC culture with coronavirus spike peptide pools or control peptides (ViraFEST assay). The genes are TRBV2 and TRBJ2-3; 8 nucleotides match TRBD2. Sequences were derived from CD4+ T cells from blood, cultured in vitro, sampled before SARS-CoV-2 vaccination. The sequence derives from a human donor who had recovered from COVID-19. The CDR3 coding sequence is TGTGCCTCCCAAAAGCGGGGGTTCACAGATACGCAGTATTTT. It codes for CASQKRGFTDTQYF.